This T cell receptor beta chain was obtained from a study of CD8 T cells in ankylosing spondylitis. MiXCR, run by TCRdb on the 5' RACE reads, gives a single entry per CDR3 protein. The sample has around 120,000 distinct CDR3 sequences; 24% are singletons. The specimen sequenced was synovial fluid, either unsorted or a sorted T cell fraction (not recorded which). This receptor was identified in a male donor with ankylosing spondylitis.

The CDR3 region has the DNA TGTGCCATCAGTGAGTCGTCCGGGACTAGCTACAATGAGCAGTTCTTC. This gives the protein CAISESSGTSYNEQFF. The chain employs TRBV10-3 and TRBJ2-1, with 8 nucleotides matching TRBD2. The CDR3 runs 16 residues. Trimming cost V 0 bases and J 3 bases; bases outside gene matches: 4. In germline, CDR1 is ENHRY, CDR2 SYGVKD.